This TCR beta chain was identified in a study of blood T cell repertoires in COVID-19. Study at large: T cells, B-cell-depleted T cells, or PBMCs provided the cDNA or gDNA that served as material.

This table comes from immunoSEQ multiplex PCR, and its TCRdb copy is limited to in-frame clones, with some not included. The data hold around 100,000 clones, with 80% to 90% observed a single time. This TCR came from a human donor in a cohort sampled during active COVID-19. Sequenced sample: peripheral blood.

CDR3: CSVRISWGQPRAKLFF. The CDR3 nucleotides are TGCAGCGTTAGAATCTCTTGGGGACAGCCGAGGGCAAAACTGTTTTTT. The rearrangement links TRBV29-1 to TRBJ1-4, with 7 bases that match TRBD1. The CDR3 sequence is 16 residues long. CDR1 and CDR2 from the germline V gene are SQVTM and ANQGSEA. J gave up 10 bases and V 5 bases, and 19 bases lay outside the gene matches.